This TCR beta chain was sequenced during a study of memory CD4+ T cells and cytomegalovirus serostatus. At the level of the study: This sample comes from healthy Belgian adults, eight or nine CMV seropositive, approximately 24 seronegative.

Single viable CD3+CD4+CD8-CD45RO+ cells were sorted as the memory CD4+ T cells. Serum IgG to CMV pp150, pp28, p38 and p52 defined serostatus. Positive selection with CD4 microbeads enriched total CD4+ T cells. TCRdb's copy holds only in-frame clones and misses some; the assay was immunoSEQ multiplex PCR. The sample lists some 50,000 clones, around 76% occurring once. Looked up from germline, CDR1 is SGHAT and CDR2 is FQNNGV. The CDR3 runs to 16 residues. V shed 5 bases and J 2 bases; nucleotides not matched to a gene: 3. The receptor was derived from an adult in good health and CMV-seronegative. V usage is TRBV11-2 and J usage is TRBJ2-3; 14 nucleotides agree with TRBD2. The specimen sequenced was memory CD4+ T cells from blood. The CDR3, as DNA: TGTGCCAGCAGCCGGGGACTAGCGGGAGCCACAGATACGCAGTATTTT. This gives the protein CASSRGLAGATDTQYF.